The 2 T cell receptor beta chains presented below share a single source sample, sequenced in a study of OX40 agonist ivuxolimab in advanced cancers. Data came from immunoSEQ multiplex PCR; TCRdb stores just in-frame clones and leaves some out. The table includes approximately 58,000 clones, roughly three quarters detected once. The sample was CD4+ or CD8+ T cells sorted from blood, taken in a trial of the OX40 agonist ivuxolimab. These receptor sequences come from an adult with an advanced solid tumor such as melanoma, head and neck, liver or kidney cancer.

This clone was picked up one time. The chain uses TRBV18 and TRBJ2-3; D possibly corresponds to TRBD2 (6 bases). The CDR3 consists of 16 residues. The V gene lost 3 bases and the J gene lost 1 base, with 14 bases spanning the gap. The V gene's germline CDR1 is KGHSH and CDR2 LQKENI. The CDR3 region is CASSPGLIRGTDTQYF. Written as DNA, the CDR3 is TGTGCCAGCTCACCCGGACTAATCCGGGGCACAGATACGCAGTATTTT.

The chain uses TRBV6-5 and TRBJ1-2, with D hard to call. The germline V gene has CDR1 MNHEY and CDR2 SVGAGI. Trimming took 5 bases from V and 0 from J, leaving 10 bases between them. The CDR3 consists of 14 residues. The CDR3 DNA sequence: TGTGCCAGCAGTACGGCGGGTTCTAACTATGGCTACACCTTC. Its translation: CASSTAGSNYGYTF.